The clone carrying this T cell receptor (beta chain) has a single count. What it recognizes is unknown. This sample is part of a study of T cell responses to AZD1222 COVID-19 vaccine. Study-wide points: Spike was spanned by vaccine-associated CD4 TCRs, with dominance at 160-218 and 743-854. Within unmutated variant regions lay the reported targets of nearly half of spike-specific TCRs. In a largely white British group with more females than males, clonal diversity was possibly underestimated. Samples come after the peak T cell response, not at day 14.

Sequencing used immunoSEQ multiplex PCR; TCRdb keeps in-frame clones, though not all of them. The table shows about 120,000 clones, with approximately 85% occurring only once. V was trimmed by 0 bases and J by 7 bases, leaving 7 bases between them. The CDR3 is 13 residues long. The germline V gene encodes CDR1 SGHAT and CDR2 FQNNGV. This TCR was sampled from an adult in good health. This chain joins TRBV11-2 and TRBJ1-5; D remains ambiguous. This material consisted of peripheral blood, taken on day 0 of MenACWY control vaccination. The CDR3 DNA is TGTGCCAGCAGCTTAGATTACCGGCAGCCCCAGCATTTT. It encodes CASSLDYRQPQHF.